These 6 T cell receptor beta chains share one sample of origin, sequenced in a study of identical twins. TCRdb fed the 5' RACE reads into MiXCR, producing one record per CDR3 protein. The sample has roughly 540,000 distinct CDR3 sequences, 20% to 25% seen once. These data were also filed under a second study, of T cells expressing NK-cell markers.

The specimen was CD4+ T cells sorted from blood. The receptors here all came from a young woman in good health.

This clonotype occurred a few times. The J gene is TRBJ2-1, the V gene TRBV12-3 or TRBV12-4, with 10 bases fitting TRBD2. This CDR3 contains 15 residues. After removal of 4 bases from V and 3 bases from J, the junction contained 3 bases not matched to a gene. The CDR3 DNA sequence: TGTGCCAGCAGTTCACTAGCGGGAAACTACAATGAGCAGTTCTTC. Protein: CASSSLAGNYNEQFF.

V gene TRBV15 combines with J gene TRBJ2-7; tentative D call: TRBD1 (5 bases). V was pared by 5 bases and J by 6 bases, with 17 bases between. The germline V gene has CDR1 LNHNV and CDR2 YYDKDF (reference sequence). This CDR3 spans 14 amino acids. The CDR3 is CATSAQETVPEQYF. The CDR3 nucleotides are TGTGCCACCAGCGCACAGGAGACGGTGCCCGAGCAGTACTTC. Using reference TRBV15 and TRBJ2-7 for the parts outside the CDR3, the full variable domain is DAMVIQNPRYQVTQFGKPVTLSCSQTLNHNVMYWYQQKSSQAPKLLFHYYDKDFNNEADTPDNFQSRRPNTSFCFLDIRSPGLGDTAMYLCATSAQETVPEQYFGPGTRLTVT.

This clonotype was seen at least ten times. The CDR3 reads CSANGPAGTQYF. Here the CDR3 DNA reads TGCAGTGCTAATGGGCCTGCTGGGACCCAGTACTTC. The chain carries TRBV20-1 and TRBJ2-5; D unclear. The CDR3 runs 12 residues. The V gene's germline CDR1 is DFQATT and CDR2 SNEGSKA (reference sequence). The germline V and J ends were trimmed by 4 bases and 7 bases, with 13 bases remaining between them.

This sequence joins TRBV7-2 and TRBJ2-1; D tentatively fits TRBD1 or TRBD2 (6 bases each). The CDR3 spans 15 residues. Per the germline V gene, CDR1 is SGHTA and CDR2 is FQGNSA. V was shortened by 7 bases and J by 4 bases, with 17 bases between the two germline ends. For the CDR3, the DNA is TGTGCCAGCACCCTTTTGGGGGGCCAGTACAATGAGCAGTTCTTC. Protein product: CASTLLGGQYNEQFF.

This clonotype came up a few times. V gene TRBV9 combines with J gene TRBJ2-1; D assignment may be TRBD1 or TRBD2 (5 bases each). Germline CDR1 SGDLS, CDR2 YYNGEE. V lost 3 bases and J 5 bases, leaving 15 bases between the germline ends. CDR3 length: 15 residues. This CDR3 is CASSALLGPDNEQFF. DNA for the CDR3: TGTGCCAGCAGCGCCCTCCTGGGACCTGACAATGAGCAGTTCTTC.

This clonotype is a singleton in its sample. The chain combines TRBV9 with TRBJ2-7; D uncertain. Between the trimmed V and J ends, which lost 4 bases and 6 bases, there was a span of 14 bases. CDR1 and CDR2 from the germline V gene are SGDLS and YYNGEE. The CDR3 length is 13 residues. The CDR3 DNA reads TGTGCCAGCAGCAAGGACGACTGGCGCGAGCAGTACTTC. Amino acids: CASSKDDWREQYF. Combining the CDR3 with reference TRBV9 and TRBJ2-7 gives the whole variable domain DSGVTQTPKHLITATGQRVTLRCSPRSGDLSVYWYQQSLDQGLQFLIQYYNGEERAKGNILERFSAQQFPDLHSELNLSSLELGDSALYFCASSKDDWREQYFGPGTRLTVT.